This T cell receptor (beta chain) was found in a study of cytomegalovirus exposure and HLA in healthy donors. At the level of the study: Out of 398 genotyped donors, roughly 80% belonged to the Caucasian-associated ancestry cluster.

The study ran its PCR with 60 Vbeta and 13 Jbeta primers. Libraries were prepared by immunoSEQ multiplex PCR; TCRdb keeps only in-frame clonotypes and omits some of them. The data contain 200,000 to 250,000 clones, more than 75% of them seen just once; the ten biggest clones take up around 1.4%. Healthy bone marrow donors formed the donor group. Study results and limitations: In an earlier analysis, productive rearrangement rates for most beta V segments clustered near 87% or 30%. Some TCR beta chains (over 150 of them) were listed as cytomegalovirus-associated.

To note about this clone: The antigen is unknown. Compared with germline, one end of the junction differs, possibly owing to a read error. Different DNA sequences within this sample yield the same CDR3.

The sequence was collected from a human donor in good health. Sequencing was carried out using PBMCs.

The CDR3 nucleotides are TGTGCCAGCAGCTCATCGGGGCTAGCGGGAGTCAGGCGGGAAGAGACCCAATACTTC. It codes for CASSSSGLAGVRREETQYF. The rearrangement joins TRBV7-6 to TRBJ2-5, with 10 bases lining up with TRBD2. Germline CDR1 SGHVS, CDR2 FNYEAQ. The CDR3 extends over 19 amino acids.